Following are 17 T cell receptor beta chains from one sample sequenced in a study of shared clonotypes between healthy human individuals. Here immunoSEQ multiplex PCR was the method, and the copy in TCRdb shows in-frame clones only, minus some. The sample holds some 2,100,000 clones, roughly 91% seen once. Positively selected for CCR7, the CD45RO-negative cells used as naive CD8 cells excluded terminally differentiated effector memory CD45RA+ cells. The sequenced material came from naive CD8+ T cells from PBMCs. The receptors originated from a man aged 18 to 30 in good health. Some clones in this sample may be carry-over from other donors' samples.

This chain connects TRBV7-9 to TRBJ2-7; no firm D call. V lost 3 bases and J 1 base, leaving 10 bases between the germline ends. Germline loops: CDR1 SEHNR, CDR2 FQNEAQ (reference sequence). The CDR3 is made up of 14 amino acids. The CDR3 loop reads CASSFLLGSYEQYF. The DNA of the CDR3 is TGTGCCAGCAGCTTCTTGCTCGGGTCCTACGAGCAGTACTTC. Full variable domain (missing parts from reference TRBV7-9 and TRBJ2-7): DTGVSQNPRHKITKRGQNVTFRCDPISEHNRLYWYRQTLGQGPEFLTYFQNEAQLEKSRLLSDRFSAERPKGSFSTLEIQRTEQGDSAMYLCASSFLLGSYEQYFGPGTRLTVT.

The rearrangement links TRBV19 to TRBJ2-2, with TRBD1 matching over 9 bases. J gave up 3 bases and V 9 bases, and 11 bases lay outside the gene matches. The germline V gene has CDR1 LNHDA and CDR2 SQIVND (reference sequence). The CDR3 is 16 amino acids. This CDR3 is CASERDREDHTGELFF. The CDR3 coding sequence is TGTGCCAGCGAACGGGACAGGGAGGATCACACCGGGGAGCTGTTTTTT.

Note on this clone: This sample includes further DNA sequences coding for the same CDR3. V usage is TRBV27 and J usage is TRBJ2-1; D is unresolved. CDR1 is MNHEY, CDR2 SMNVEV, per germline (reference sequence). V was pared by 6 bases and J by 3 bases, with 3 bases between. The CDR3 extends over 11 amino acids. CDR3 sequence (DNA): TGTGCCAGCAGCCACTACAATGAGCAGTTCTTC. Its protein product is CASSHYNEQFF.

The rearrangement uses TRBV28 and TRBJ2-7; the match to TRBD2 covers 10 bases. The CDR3 runs 14 residues. Germline CDR1 reads MDHEN; CDR2 reads SYDVKM. Trimming cost V 6 bases and J 4 bases; bases outside gene matches: 6. This chain's CDR3 is CASRTSGIWYEQYF. The CDR3 DNA is TGTGCCAGCAGAACTAGCGGGATATGGTACGAGCAGTACTTC.

The V call is TRBV5-4, the J call TRBJ1-1, with D perhaps matching TRBD1 (5 bases). Trimming removed 0 bases from V and 0 bases from J, with 15 bases in between. The CDR3 loop spans 17 amino acids. Looked up from germline, CDR1 is SGHNT and CDR2 is YYREEE (reference sequence). The DNA for the CDR3 is TGTGCCAGCAGCTTGGGTGGGCGGGGACTGATGAACACTGAAGCTTTCTTT. Amino acids: CASSLGGRGLMNTEAFF.

Points on this clone: Other nucleotide sequences in the sample specify the same CDR3. The chain is built from TRBV20-1 and TRBJ2-1; no definite D call. The CDR3 extends over 10 amino acids. CDR1 and CDR2 (germline): DFQATT, SNEGSKA (reference sequence). Trimming took off 2 bases at V and 8 bases at J, with 4 bases between the two ends. The CDR3: CSARPDEQFF. In nucleotides, the CDR3 is TGCAGTGCTAGACCCGATGAGCAGTTCTTC.

The genes are TRBV4-3 and TRBJ2-1, with TRBD2 identical over 9 bases. V lost 4 bases to trimming and J lost 5 bases; unmatched junction nucleotides: 6. The CDR3 has 15 residues. Germline assignment: CDR1 LGHNA and CDR2 YSLEER. The CDR3 nucleotides are TGCGCCAGCAGCCCCCCGGGACTAGCCGACAATGAGCAGTTCTTC. This codes for CASSPPGLADNEQFF.

This clone was picked up one time. The chain is built from TRBV4-3 and TRBJ2-7; 9 bases match TRBD2. The germline V gene has CDR1 LGHNA and CDR2 YSLEER. CDR3 length equals 17 residues. J gave up 3 bases and V 3 bases, and 12 bases lay outside the gene matches. CDR3 DNA sequence: TGCGCCAGCAGCCAGGGCATTAGCGGGAGTATTTACTACGAGCAGTACTTC. Its translation is CASSQGISGSIYYEQYF.

This clone was detected once. The chain combines TRBV28 with TRBJ1-5; D is undetermined. Germline CDR1 is MDHEN and CDR2 is SYDVKM. The V end was cut by 3 bases, the J end by 3 bases, with 15 bases between. The CDR3 is 16 residues long. The CDR3 coding sequence is TGTGCCAGCAGTTTTTCCCCGATCGTATACAATCAGCCCCAGCATTTT. It translates to CASSFSPIVYNQPQHF.

The chain combines TRBV14 with TRBJ2-7, with a possible D match to TRBD1 (5 bases). The germline V gene encodes CDR1 SGHDN and CDR2 FVKESK. This CDR3 has 17 residues. The V end lost 4 bases, the J end lost 6 bases, and 25 bases lay between the germline ends. DNA for the CDR3: TGTGCCAGCAGCCCAACCGCCCCGGGCAGGGTAACCACCGAGCAGTACTTC. Translated: CASSPTAPGRVTTEQYF.

The chain employs TRBV7-9 and TRBJ2-1; no reliable D call. The CDR3 has 15 amino acids. The V gene lost 5 bases and the J gene lost 1 base, with 12 bases spanning the gap. In germline, CDR1 is SEHNR, CDR2 FQNEAQ (reference sequence). The CDR3 nucleotides are TGTGCCAGCAGCCATGAGGTTTTTTCCTACAATGAGCAGTTCTTC. Translation gives CASSHEVFSYNEQFF.

The chain employs TRBV27 and TRBJ2-7; D perhaps matches TRBD1 (6 bases). V lost 10 bases and J 2 bases, leaving 15 bases between the germline ends. Germline values: CDR1 MNHEY, CDR2 SMNVEV (reference sequence). The CDR3 is 13 amino acids. Here the CDR3 DNA reads TGTGCCACCAGACCAACAGGGACCTACGAGCAGTACTTC. The encoded protein is CATRPTGTYEQYF.

The chain employs TRBV19 and TRBJ1-1, with D perhaps matching TRBD1 (5 bases). Germline CDR1 and CDR2: LNHDA and SQIVND (reference sequence). The length of the CDR3 is 14 residues. V was shortened by 1 base and J by 4 bases, with 10 bases between the two germline ends. The CDR3 here is CASSIVGGVTEAFF. CDR3 sequence (DNA): TGTGCCAGTAGTATAGTAGGAGGGGTCACTGAAGCTTTCTTT.

As DNA, the CDR3 is TGTGCCAGCAGTGAACAGGCAGGTTCAGGGGCCTACGAGCAGTACTTC. Translated: CASSEQAGSGAYEQYF. V usage is TRBV2 and J usage is TRBJ2-7, with D possibly matching TRBD1 (6 bases). This CDR3 spans 16 amino acids. V was cut by 2 bases and J by 2 bases, with 16 bases left in between. CDR1 and CDR2 (germline): SNHLY, FYNNEI. Using reference TRBV2 and TRBJ2-7 for the parts outside the CDR3, the full variable domain is EPEVTQTPSHQVTQMGQEVILRCVPISNHLYFYWYRQILGQKVEFLVSFYNNEISEKSEIFDDQFSVERPDGSNFTLKIRSTKLEDSAMYFCASSEQAGSGAYEQYFGPGTRLTVT.

The chain carries TRBV4-3 and TRBJ2-7; D might be TRBD1 (5 bases). This CDR3 comprises 14 residues. With 2 bases removed from V and 2 bases from J, the gap between germline ends came to 10 bases. Germline assignment: CDR1 LGHNA and CDR2 YSLEER. The CDR3 DNA is TGCGCCAGCAGCCAATGGCAGGGCACCTACGAGCAGTACTTC. Its protein is CASSQWQGTYEQYF.

The rearrangement joins TRBV6-5 to TRBJ2-7; 9 bases map to TRBD2. With V trimmed by 4 bases and J by 2 bases, 6 bases remained unmatched. Germline values: CDR1 MNHEY, CDR2 SVGAGI. This CDR3 contains 15 residues. The CDR3 here is CASSSWTSEAYEQYF. The CDR3 bases are TGTGCCAGCAGTTCTTGGACTAGCGAAGCCTACGAGCAGTACTTC.

V and J are TRBV27 and TRBJ2-1; 7 positions agree with TRBD1. The CDR3 covers 15 residues. Germline CDR1 MNHEY, CDR2 SMNVEV (reference sequence). V lost 5 bases, J lost 2 bases, and 6 bases stayed unmatched. The CDR3 reads CASSLDRDPYNEQFF. The CDR3 DNA is TGTGCCAGCAGTCTCGACAGGGATCCCTACAATGAGCAGTTCTTC.